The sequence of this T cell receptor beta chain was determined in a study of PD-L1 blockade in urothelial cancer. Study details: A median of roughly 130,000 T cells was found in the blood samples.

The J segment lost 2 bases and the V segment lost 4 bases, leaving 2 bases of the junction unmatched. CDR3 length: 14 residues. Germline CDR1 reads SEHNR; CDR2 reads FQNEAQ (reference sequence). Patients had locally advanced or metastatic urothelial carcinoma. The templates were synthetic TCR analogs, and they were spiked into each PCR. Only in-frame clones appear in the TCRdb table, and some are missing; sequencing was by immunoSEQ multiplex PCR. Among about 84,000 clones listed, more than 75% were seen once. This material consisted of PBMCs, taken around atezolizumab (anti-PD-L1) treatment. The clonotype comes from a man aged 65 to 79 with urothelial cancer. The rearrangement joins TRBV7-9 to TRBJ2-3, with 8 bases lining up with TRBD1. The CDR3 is CASSWDRTTDTQYF. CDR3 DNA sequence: TGTGCCAGCAGCTGGGACAGGACCACAGATACGCAGTATTTT.